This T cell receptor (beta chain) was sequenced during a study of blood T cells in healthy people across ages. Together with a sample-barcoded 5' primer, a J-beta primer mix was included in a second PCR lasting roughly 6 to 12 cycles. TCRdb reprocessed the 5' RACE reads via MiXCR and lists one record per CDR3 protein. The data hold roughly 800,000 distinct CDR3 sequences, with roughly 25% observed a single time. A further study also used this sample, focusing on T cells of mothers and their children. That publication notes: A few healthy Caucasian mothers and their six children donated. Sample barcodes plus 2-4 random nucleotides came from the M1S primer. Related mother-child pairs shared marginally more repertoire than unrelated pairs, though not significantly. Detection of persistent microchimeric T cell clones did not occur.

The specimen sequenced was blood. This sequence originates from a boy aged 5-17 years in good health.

In DNA, the CDR3 is TGTGCCAGCAGCCAAGGGGGACTAGCGGGAGTTTGGTCCTACAATGAGCAGTTCTTC. Encoded protein: CASSQGGLAGVWSYNEQFF. V and J are TRBV14 and TRBJ2-1, with TRBD2 matching 14 bases. Germline V gene sequence: CDR1 SGHDN, CDR2 FVKESK. The V segment lost 1 base and the J segment 1 base; nucleotides outside the gene matches: 6. The CDR3 contains 19 residues.